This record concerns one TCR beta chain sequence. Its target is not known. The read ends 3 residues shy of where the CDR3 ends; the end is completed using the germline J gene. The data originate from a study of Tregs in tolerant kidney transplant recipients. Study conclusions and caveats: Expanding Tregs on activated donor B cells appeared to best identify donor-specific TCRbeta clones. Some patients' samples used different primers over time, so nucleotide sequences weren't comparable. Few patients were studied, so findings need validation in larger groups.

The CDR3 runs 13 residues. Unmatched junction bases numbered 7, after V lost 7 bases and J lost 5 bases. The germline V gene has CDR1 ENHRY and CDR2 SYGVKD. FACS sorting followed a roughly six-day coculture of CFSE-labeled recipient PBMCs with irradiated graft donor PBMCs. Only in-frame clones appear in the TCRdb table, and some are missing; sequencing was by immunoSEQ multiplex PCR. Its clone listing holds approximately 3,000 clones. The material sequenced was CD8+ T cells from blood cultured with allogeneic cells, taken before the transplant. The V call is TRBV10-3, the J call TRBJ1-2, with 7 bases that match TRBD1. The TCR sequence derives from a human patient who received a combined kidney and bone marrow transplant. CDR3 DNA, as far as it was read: TGTGCCATCACTAAGGGACAGCCTTATGGC. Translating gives CAITKGQPYG. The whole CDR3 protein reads CAITKGQPYGYTF.